The clone carrying this TCR beta chain was seen at least ten times. This sample is part of a study of T-cell reconstitution after alpha-beta-depleted transplantation in children. Library preparation (for TCRbeta) was performed with unique molecular identifiers. Using its own MiXCR run on the PCR reads, TCRdb lists one record per CDR3 protein. This table holds 700,000 to 850,000 distinct CDR3 sequences, approximately 15% found once. V dropped 2 bases and J dropped 3; count of bases not matched to a gene: 5. Germline V gene data show CDR1 as SGHTA and CDR2 as FQGTGA. This CDR3 spans 16 amino acids. The chain recombines TRBV7-3 with TRBJ2-1; 9 positions match TRBD2. The source was PBMCs, mostly from graft donor cells, collected 360 days after TCRalphabeta/CD19-depleted stem cell transplant. The receptor was derived from a male patient younger than 18 who had a stem cell transplant for acute lymphoblastic leukemia, so the T cells may come from the graft donor. The CDR3 protein is CASSLWGLAIYNEQFF. The CDR3, as DNA: TGTGCCAGCAGCTTATGGGGACTAGCTATCTACAATGAGCAGTTCTTC.